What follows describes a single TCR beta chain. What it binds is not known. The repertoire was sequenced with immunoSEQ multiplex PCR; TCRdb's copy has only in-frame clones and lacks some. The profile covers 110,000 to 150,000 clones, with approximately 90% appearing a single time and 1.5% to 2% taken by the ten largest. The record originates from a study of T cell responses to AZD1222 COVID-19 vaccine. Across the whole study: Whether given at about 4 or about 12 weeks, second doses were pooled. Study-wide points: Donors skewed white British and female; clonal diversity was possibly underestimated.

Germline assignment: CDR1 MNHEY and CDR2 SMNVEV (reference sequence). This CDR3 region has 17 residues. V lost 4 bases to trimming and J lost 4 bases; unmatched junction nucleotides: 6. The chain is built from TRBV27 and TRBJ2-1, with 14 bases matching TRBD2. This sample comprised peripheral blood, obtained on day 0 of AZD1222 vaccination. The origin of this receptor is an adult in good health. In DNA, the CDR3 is TGTGCCAGCAGTTGGGGGACTAGCGGGGGCCCGTACAATGAGCAGTTCTTC. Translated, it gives CASSWGTSGGPYNEQFF.